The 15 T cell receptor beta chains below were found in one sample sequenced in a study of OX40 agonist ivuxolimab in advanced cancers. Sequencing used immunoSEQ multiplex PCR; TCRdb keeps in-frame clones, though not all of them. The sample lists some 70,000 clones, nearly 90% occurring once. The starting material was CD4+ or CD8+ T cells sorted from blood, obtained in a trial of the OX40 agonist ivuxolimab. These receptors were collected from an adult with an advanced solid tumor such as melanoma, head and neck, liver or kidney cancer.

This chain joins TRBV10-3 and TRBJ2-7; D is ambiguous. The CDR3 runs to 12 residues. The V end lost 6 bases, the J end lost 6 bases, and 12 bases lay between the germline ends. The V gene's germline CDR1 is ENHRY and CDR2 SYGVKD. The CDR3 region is CAIRASESEQYF. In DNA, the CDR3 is TGTGCCATCAGAGCCTCAGAGAGCGAGCAGTACTTC.

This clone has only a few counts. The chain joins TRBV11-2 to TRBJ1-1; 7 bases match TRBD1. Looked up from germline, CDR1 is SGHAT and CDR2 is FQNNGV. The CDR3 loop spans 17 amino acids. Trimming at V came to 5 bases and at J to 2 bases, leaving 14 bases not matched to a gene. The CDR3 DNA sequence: TGTGCCAGCAGCCCCTCCGGACAGGCAAGCCTTAACACTGAAGCTTTCTTT. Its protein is CASSPSGQASLNTEAFF.

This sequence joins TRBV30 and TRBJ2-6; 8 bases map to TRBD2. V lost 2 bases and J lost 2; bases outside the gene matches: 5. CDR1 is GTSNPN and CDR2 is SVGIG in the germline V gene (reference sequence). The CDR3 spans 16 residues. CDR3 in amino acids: CAWSPGLAPGANVLTF. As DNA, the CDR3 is TGTGCCTGGAGTCCCGGACTAGCCCCTGGGGCCAACGTCCTGACTTTC. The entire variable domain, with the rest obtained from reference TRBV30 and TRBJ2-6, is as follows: SQTIHQWPATLVQPVGSPLSLECTVEGTSNPNLYWYRQAAGRGLQLLFYSVGIGQISSEVPQNLSASRPQDRQFILSSKKLLLSDSGFYLCAWSPGLAPGANVLTFGAGSRLTVL.

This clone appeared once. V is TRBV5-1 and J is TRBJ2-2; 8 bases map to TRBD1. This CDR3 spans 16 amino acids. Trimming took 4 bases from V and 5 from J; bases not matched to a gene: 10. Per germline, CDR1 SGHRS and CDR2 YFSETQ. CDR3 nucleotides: TGCGCCAGCAGCCTGGTGGGGACAGGACGAACCGGGGAGCTGTTTTTT. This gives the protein CASSLVGTGRTGELFF. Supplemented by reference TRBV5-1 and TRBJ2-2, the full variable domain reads KAGVTQTPRYLIKTRGQQVTLSCSPISGHRSVSWYQQTPGQGLQFLFEYFSETQRNKGNFPGRFSGRQFSNSRSEMNVSTLELGDSALYLCASSLVGTGRTGELFFGEGSRLTVL.

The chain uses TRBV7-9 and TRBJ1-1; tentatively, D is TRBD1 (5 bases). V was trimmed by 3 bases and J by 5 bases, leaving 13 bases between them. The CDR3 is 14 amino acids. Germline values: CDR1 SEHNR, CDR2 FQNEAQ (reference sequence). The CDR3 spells CASSFRGARTEAFF. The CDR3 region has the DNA TGTGCCAGCAGCTTCCGCGGGGCCCGGACTGAAGCTTTCTTT.

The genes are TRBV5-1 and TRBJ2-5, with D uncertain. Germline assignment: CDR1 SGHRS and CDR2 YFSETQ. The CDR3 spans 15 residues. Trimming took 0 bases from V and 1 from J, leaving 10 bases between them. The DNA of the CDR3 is TGCGCCAGCAGCTTGGCCTACGGGCCCCAAGAGACCCAGTACTTC. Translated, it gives CASSLAYGPQETQYF.

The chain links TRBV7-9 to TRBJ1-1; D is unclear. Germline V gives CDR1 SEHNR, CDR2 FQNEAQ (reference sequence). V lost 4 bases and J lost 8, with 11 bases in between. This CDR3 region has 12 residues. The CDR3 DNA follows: TGTGCCAGCAGCTACCTGGGTGGGGAAGCTTTCTTT. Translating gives CASSYLGGEAFF.

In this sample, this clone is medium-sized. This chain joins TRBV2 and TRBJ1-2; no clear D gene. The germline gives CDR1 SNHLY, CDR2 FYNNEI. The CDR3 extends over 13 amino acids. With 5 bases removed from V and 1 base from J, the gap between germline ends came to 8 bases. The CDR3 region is CASSTDVNYGYTF. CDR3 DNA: TGTGCCAGCAGTACGGACGTTAACTATGGCTACACCTTC.

The CDR3 coding sequence is TGTGCCAGCAGGAGACGGGACAGGGGGTCCTACGAGCAGTACTTC. This gives the protein CASRRRDRGSYEQYF. The chain employs TRBV6-5 and TRBJ2-7, with 11 nucleotides matching TRBD1. This CDR3 is built from 15 residues. V shed 6 bases, J shed 1 base, and the junction held 5 bases outside the gene matches. CDR1 is MNHEY, CDR2 SVGAGI, per germline.

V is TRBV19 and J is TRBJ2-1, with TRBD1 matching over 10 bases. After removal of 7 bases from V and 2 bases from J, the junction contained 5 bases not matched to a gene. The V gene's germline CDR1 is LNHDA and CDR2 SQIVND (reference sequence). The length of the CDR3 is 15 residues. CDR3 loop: CASKGDRGPYNEQFF. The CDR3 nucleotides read TGTGCCAGTAAGGGGGACAGGGGCCCCTACAATGAGCAGTTCTTC.

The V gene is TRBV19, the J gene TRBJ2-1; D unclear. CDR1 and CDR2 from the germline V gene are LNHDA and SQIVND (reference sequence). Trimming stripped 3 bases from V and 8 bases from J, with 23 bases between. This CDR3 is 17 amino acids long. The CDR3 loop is CASSILGRSSPRHEQFF. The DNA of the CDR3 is TGTGCCAGTAGTATCCTAGGACGGAGTTCCCCTCGGCATGAGCAGTTCTTC.

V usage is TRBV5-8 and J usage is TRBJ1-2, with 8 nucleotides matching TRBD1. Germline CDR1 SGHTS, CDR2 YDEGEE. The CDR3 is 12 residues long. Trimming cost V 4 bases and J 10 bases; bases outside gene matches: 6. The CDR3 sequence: CASSTQTGDYTF. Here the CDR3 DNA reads TGTGCCAGCAGCACCCAGACAGGGGACTACACCTTC.

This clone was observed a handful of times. The CDR3 coding sequence is TGTGCCAGCAGTTATGATCCCGGCTATGGCTACACCTTC. As protein: CASSYDPGYGYTF. The chain recombines TRBV6-6 with TRBJ1-2; D remains unclear. The CDR3 has 13 amino acids. V was pared by 3 bases and J by 4 bases, with 9 bases between. CDR1 is MNHNY, CDR2 SVGAGI, per germline (reference sequence).

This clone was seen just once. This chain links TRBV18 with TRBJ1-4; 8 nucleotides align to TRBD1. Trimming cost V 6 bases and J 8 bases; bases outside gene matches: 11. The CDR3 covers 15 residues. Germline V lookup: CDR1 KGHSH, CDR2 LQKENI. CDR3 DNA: TGTGCCAGCTCCCTCGCAGGGGGCGTGGAGGAAAAACTGTTTTTT. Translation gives CASSLAGGVEEKLFF.

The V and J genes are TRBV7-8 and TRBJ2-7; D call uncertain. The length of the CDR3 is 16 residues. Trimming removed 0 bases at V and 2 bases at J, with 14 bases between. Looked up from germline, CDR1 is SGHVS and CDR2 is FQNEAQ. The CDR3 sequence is CASSLAPGDRTYEQYF. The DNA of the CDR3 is TGTGCCAGCAGCTTAGCCCCGGGCGACCGGACCTACGAGCAGTACTTC.